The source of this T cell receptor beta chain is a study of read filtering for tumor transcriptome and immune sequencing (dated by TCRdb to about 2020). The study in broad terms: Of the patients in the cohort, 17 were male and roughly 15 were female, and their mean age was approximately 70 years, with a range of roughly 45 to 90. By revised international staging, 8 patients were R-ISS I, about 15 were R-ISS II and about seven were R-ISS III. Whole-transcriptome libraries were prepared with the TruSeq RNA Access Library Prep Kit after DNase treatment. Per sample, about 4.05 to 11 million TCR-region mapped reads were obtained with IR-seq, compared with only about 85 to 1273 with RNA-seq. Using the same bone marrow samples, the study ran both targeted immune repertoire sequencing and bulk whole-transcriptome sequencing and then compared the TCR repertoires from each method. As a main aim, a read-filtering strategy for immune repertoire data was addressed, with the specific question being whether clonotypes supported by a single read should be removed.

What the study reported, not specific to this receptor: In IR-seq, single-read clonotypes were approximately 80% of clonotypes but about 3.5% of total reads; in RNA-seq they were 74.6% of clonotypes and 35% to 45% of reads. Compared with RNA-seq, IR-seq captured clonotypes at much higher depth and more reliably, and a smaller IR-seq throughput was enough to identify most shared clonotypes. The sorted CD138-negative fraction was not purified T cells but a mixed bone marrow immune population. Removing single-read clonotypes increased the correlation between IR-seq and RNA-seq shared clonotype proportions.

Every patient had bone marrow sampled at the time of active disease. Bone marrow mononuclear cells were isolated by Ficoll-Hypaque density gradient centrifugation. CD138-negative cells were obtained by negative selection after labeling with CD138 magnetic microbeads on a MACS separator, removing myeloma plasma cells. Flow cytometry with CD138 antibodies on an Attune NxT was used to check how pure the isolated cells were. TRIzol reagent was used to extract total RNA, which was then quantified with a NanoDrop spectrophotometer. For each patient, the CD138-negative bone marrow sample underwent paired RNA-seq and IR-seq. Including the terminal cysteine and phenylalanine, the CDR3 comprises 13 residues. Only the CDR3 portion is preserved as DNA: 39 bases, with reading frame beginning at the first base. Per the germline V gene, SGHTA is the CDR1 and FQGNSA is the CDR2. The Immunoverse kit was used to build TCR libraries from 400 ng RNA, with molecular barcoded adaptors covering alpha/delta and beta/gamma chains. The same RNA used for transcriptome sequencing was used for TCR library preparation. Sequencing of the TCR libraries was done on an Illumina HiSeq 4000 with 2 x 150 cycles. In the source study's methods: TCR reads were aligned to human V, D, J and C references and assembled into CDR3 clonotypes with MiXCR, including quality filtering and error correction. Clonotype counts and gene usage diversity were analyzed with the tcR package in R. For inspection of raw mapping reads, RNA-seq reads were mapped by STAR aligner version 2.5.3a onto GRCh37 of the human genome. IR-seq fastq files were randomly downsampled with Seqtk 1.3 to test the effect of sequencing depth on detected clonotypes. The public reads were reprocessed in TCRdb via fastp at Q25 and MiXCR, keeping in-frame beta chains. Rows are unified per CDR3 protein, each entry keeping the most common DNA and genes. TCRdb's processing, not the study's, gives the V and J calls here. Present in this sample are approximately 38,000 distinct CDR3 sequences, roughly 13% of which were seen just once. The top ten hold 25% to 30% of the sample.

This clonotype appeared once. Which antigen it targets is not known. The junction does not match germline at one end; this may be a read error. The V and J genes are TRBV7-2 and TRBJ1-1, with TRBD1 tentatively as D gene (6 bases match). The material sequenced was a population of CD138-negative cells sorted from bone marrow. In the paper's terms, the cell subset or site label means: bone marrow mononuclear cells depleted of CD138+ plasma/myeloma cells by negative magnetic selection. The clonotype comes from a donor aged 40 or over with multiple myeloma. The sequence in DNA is TGTGCCAGCAGCTGGACAGCGAACACTGGAGCTTTCTTT. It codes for CASSWTANTGAFF.